Here is one T cell receptor beta chain with its context. The protocol was immunoSEQ multiplex PCR, while the TCRdb copy is restricted to in-frame clones and leaves out a portion. The sample has roughly 700,000 clones; over 65% are singletons. The CDR3 extends over 12 amino acids. Germline lookup yields CDR1 SNHLY and CDR2 FYNNEI. The V end was cut by 8 bases, the J end by 4 bases, with 12 bases between. These data originate in a study of shared clonotypes between healthy human individuals. The TCR comes from a woman in her 30s in good health. Sequenced input: memory CD4+ T cells sorted from blood. As for subset: CD45RA-negative fraction. The chain recombines TRBV2 with TRBJ2-7, with D possibly being TRBD1 (5 bases). The CDR3 protein is CASSNDRYEQYF. The CDR3 DNA follows: TGTGCCAGCTCCAATGACAGATACGAGCAGTACTTC.